A single sample gave rise to the 14 T cell receptor beta chains below, sequenced in a study of blood T cell repertoires in COVID-19. Libraries were prepared by immunoSEQ multiplex PCR; TCRdb keeps only in-frame clonotypes and omits some of them. Here the sample spans 150,000 to 200,000 clones, 65% to 85% being singletons. Material: peripheral blood. These receptors were collected from a woman at least 80 years old with active or convalescent COVID-19.

The chain is built from TRBV27 and TRBJ2-3; TRBD2 aligns across 14 bases. Germline trimming cut 4 bases from V and 0 bases from J; bases unmatched to any gene: 9. There are 19 residues in the CDR3. The V gene's germline CDR1 is MNHEY and CDR2 SMNVEV (reference sequence). The CDR3 coding sequence is TGTGCCAGCAGTTCAGCCGGGACTAGCGGGGGCGCCAGCACAGATACGCAGTATTTT. Protein: CASSSAGTSGGASTDTQYF.

Ten or more counts support this clone. This chain connects TRBV4-3 to TRBJ1-2, with D possibly TRBD1 on 5 matching bases. Between the trimmed V and J ends, which lost 3 bases and 4 bases, there was a span of 9 bases. In germline, CDR1 is LGHNA, CDR2 YSLEER. The CDR3 length is 13 residues. The CDR3 DNA is TGCGCCAGCAGCCAGGACATCTCCTATGGCTACACCTTC. Its translation: CASSQDISYGYTF.

This chain uses TRBV10-3 with TRBJ1-5; tentatively, D is TRBD1 (6 bases). The V gene's germline CDR1 is ENHRY and CDR2 SYGVKD. With 5 bases removed from V and 5 bases from J, the gap between germline ends came to 7 bases. This CDR3 is 12 amino acids long. As DNA, the CDR3 is TGTGCCATCAGTCCAGGGGATCAGCCCCAGCATTTT. It translates to CAISPGDQPQHF.

Regarding this clone: This may be a read error, as it is one base from a much larger clone. V is TRBV3-1 (or the pseudogene TRBV3-2) and J is TRBJ2-7; D is unclear. Germline CDR1 LGHDT, CDR2 YNNKEL (reference sequence). V lost 4 bases to trimming and J lost 4 bases, with 5 bases between them. The CDR3 covers 11 residues. The CDR3 DNA reads as TGTGCCAGCAGCCCCCTTTACGAGCAGTACTTC. This translates into CASSPLYEQYF.

The chain uses TRBV4-3 and TRBJ2-3; 15 nucleotides align to TRBD2. V shed 4 bases, J shed 5 bases, and the junction held 1 base outside the gene matches. Germline V gives CDR1 LGHNA, CDR2 YSLEER. The CDR3 has 15 amino acids. CDR3 sequence: CASSPGLAGGDTQYF. CDR3 nucleotide sequence: TGCGCCAGCAGCCCGGGACTAGCGGGGGGAGATACGCAGTATTTT.

Only one count was recorded for this clone. V and J are TRBV19 and TRBJ2-1; no definite D call. CDR3 length equals 12 residues. Germline assignment: CDR1 LNHDA and CDR2 SQIVND (reference sequence). Trimming took off 4 bases at V and 6 bases at J, with 7 bases between the two ends. The CDR3 region is CASSTNSNEQFF. Written as DNA, the CDR3 is TGTGCCAGTAGTACAAACTCCAATGAGCAGTTCTTC.

This chain joins TRBV7-9 and TRBJ2-5, with 15 bases fitting TRBD2. This CDR3 contains 18 residues. Germline assignment: CDR1 SEHNR and CDR2 FQNEAQ (reference sequence). The V gene end was trimmed by 2 bases and the J gene end by 3 bases; junction bases not matched to a gene: 7. The CDR3 is CASSLLGTSGGSEETQYF. Written as DNA, the CDR3 is TGTGCCAGCAGCTTACTCGGGACTAGCGGGGGGTCTGAAGAGACCCAGTACTTC.

V gene TRBV19 combines with J gene TRBJ2-2; the match to TRBD1 covers 7 bases. With V trimmed by 3 bases and J by 5 bases, 9 bases remained unmatched. Germline V gives CDR1 LNHDA, CDR2 SQIVND (reference sequence). This CDR3 region has 16 residues. The CDR3 nucleotides read TGTGCCAGTAGTATCACCGACAGGGTTCATACCGGGGAGCTGTTTTTT. Translation: CASSITDRVHTGELFF.

This chain connects TRBV7-2 to TRBJ1-5; possibly TRBD1 for D (5 bases). V was trimmed by 2 bases and J by 7 bases, leaving 12 bases between them. The CDR3 spans 14 residues. Germline loops: CDR1 SGHTA, CDR2 FQGNSA. CDR3 coding DNA: TGTGCCAGCAGCTTAAAGGGGTTGCAACAGCCCCAGCATTTT. Amino acids: CASSLKGLQQPQHF.

DNA of the CDR3: TGTGCCAGCAGTTTCGGGGTGGGCACTGAAGCTTTCTTT. The encoded protein is CASSFGVGTEAFF. The V call is TRBV12-3 or TRBV12-4, the J call TRBJ1-1; D gene uncertain. The CDR3 is 13 residues long. V was trimmed by 3 bases and J by 4 bases, leaving 9 bases between them.

The sample holds a few counts of this clone. The rearrangement links TRBV4-3 to TRBJ2-3, with 7 bases fitting TRBD1. The germline V gene has CDR1 LGHNA and CDR2 YSLEER. The CDR3 consists of 17 residues. V lost 0 bases and J lost 0; bases outside the gene matches: 6. The CDR3 DNA reads TGCGCCAGCAGCCAAGAGGCGACAGGGAGTAGCACAGATACGCAGTATTTT. Its translation: CASSQEATGSSTDTQYF.

As DNA, the CDR3 is TGTGCCAGCAGCTACGTTGGGGGACTCTCCTACAATGAGCAGTTCTTC. Translated, it gives CASSYVGGLSYNEQFF. The rearrangement joins TRBV2 to TRBJ2-1; tentatively, D is TRBD2 (6 bases). Germline CDR1 SNHLY, CDR2 FYNNEI. The germline V and J ends were trimmed by 6 bases and 0 bases, with 15 bases remaining between them. This CDR3 is built from 16 residues.

This clone has just one count. The V gene is TRBV3-1 (or the pseudogene TRBV3-2), the J gene TRBJ1-5; TRBD1 aligns across 7 bases. Losses at the gene ends were 4 bases for V and 1 base for J; bases not matched to a gene: 1. The CDR3 contains 14 residues. From germline, CDR1 is LGHDT and CDR2 YNNKEL (reference sequence). The CDR3 DNA reads as TGTGCCAGCAGCCCGGGACAGAGCAATCAGCCCCAGCATTTT. As protein: CASSPGQSNQPQHF.

This chain links TRBV7-2 with TRBJ1-1; D is possibly TRBD1 (6 bases). The CDR3 consists of 14 residues. V shed 3 bases and J shed 0 bases, with 8 bases lying between them. Germline V gene data show CDR1 as SGHTA and CDR2 as FQGNSA. The CDR3 bases are TGTGCCAGCAGCTTCAGGGGCCTGAACACTGAAGCTTTCTTT. Protein product: CASSFRGLNTEAFF.